The clone carrying this TCR beta chain appeared a few times. Its cognate antigen is unknown. With no exceptions, donors were healthy Caucasians. TCRdb independently ran MiXCR on the 5' RACE reads; one entry per CDR3 protein. This sample carries 450,000 to 500,000 distinct CDR3 sequences, roughly an eighth of them seen once, and the ten largest clones take about 0.97%. These data are taken from a study of identical twins. Notes on the study in general: A lower insertion count was a feature of abundant cord blood beta clonotypes, with no such feature in memory repertoires. These conclusions were based on statistical analysis (cross-sectional, not following the same donors).

V was pared by 6 bases and J by 1 base, with 7 bases of the junction left unmatched. Germline CDR1 MGHDK, CDR2 SYGVNS. The CDR3 loop spans 15 amino acids. These data were also filed under a second study, of yellow fever vaccine responses in identical twins. That work states: Reported findings indicate that twins' vaccine T cell responses seemed partially convergent, partially personalized.

This rearrangement joins TRBV25-1 to TRBJ1-1; 8 positions match TRBD1. This TCR was recovered from a woman between 18 and 29 years old in good health. The sample was CD4+ T cells sorted from blood. The CDR3 DNA is TGTGCCAGCAGGAGGGTAGGGACAGGGAACACTGAAGCTTTCTTT. This gives the protein CASRRVGTGNTEAFF.